The clone carrying this TCR beta chain was seen many times. The library was built from about 370 ng RNA with molecular barcoded adaptors for alpha/delta and beta/gamma chains. A single record per CDR3 protein comes from TCRdb applying MiXCR to the reads. The sample lists 35,000 to 50,000 distinct CDR3 sequences, about 12% seen once, with approximately 30% in the top ten. These data originate in a study of read filtering for tumor transcriptome and immune sequencing. About the research overall: Mean patient age was roughly 70 years, range roughly 45 to 85; over 16 male, 14 female.

This CDR3 is 14 amino acids long. V shed 2 bases and J 2 bases; nucleotides not matched to a gene: 1. Germline-derived CDR1 and CDR2 are MDHEN and SYDVKM. The sequence came from a donor at least 40 years old with multiple myeloma. Sequenced input: a population of CD138-negative cells sorted from bone marrow. The chain joins TRBV28 to TRBJ2-3; TRBD2 agrees at 7 bases. The CDR3 reads CASSLAGVTDTQYF. The CDR3 DNA follows: TGTGCCAGCAGTTTAGCGGGGGTCACAGATACGCAGTATTTT.